The clone carrying this T cell receptor beta chain has more than one count but fewer than ten. TCRdb called the RT-PCR reads again in MiXCR, with one record for every CDR3 protein. Of roughly 180,000 distinct CDR3 sequences listed, more than 35% are singletons. The data derive from a study of patients and donors after allogeneic stem cell transplantation. Per germline, CDR1 MDHEN and CDR2 SYDVKM. Trimming shortened V by 10 bases and J by 4 bases, and 14 bases separated the two germline ends. This CDR3 contains 13 residues. The source of this sequence is a human donor who was either an allogeneic HSCT recipient or a stem cell or donor lymphocyte infusion donor (not recorded which). It is not recorded whose cells these are; they may come from a transplant donor. The gene calls are TRBV28 and TRBJ2-1, with D possibly matching TRBD1 (6 bases). The sample consisted of blood, either unsorted or a sorted T cell fraction (not recorded which). DNA for the CDR3: TGTGCCACTGCCCCGGACAGTTACAATGAGCAGTTCTTC. The encoded protein is CATAPDSYNEQFF. Drawing the rest from reference TRBV28 and TRBJ2-1, the complete variable domain is DVKVTQSSRYLVKRTGEKVFLECVQDMDHENMFWYRQDPGLGLRLIYFSYDVKMKEKGDIPEGYSVSREKKERFSLILESASTNQTSMYLCATAPDSYNEQFFGPGTRLTVL.